A single sample is the source of the 17 T cell receptor beta chains below, sequenced in a study of regulatory T cells in long-lasting Graves disease. Researchers made TCR beta libraries by using iRepertoire HTBI primers and running Arm-PCR on CDR3 regions. TCRdb called the multiplex PCR reads again in MiXCR, with one record for every CDR3 protein. The repertoire consists of 350,000 to 500,000 distinct CDR3 sequences, with approximately 16% occurring once and the leading ten covering roughly 23%. Time point defined: newly diagnosed GD, antithyroid drugs for less than 3 months. With RNA extracted from PBMCs as input, the TCR library was made. The same data also went into a second study, on T cells in Graves' hyperthyroidism and ophthalmopathy.

The material was peripheral blood mononuclear cells (PBMCs), obtained at new diagnosis, from a patient treated with antithyroid drugs. The receptors originated from a woman in her late teens or twenties with Graves disease.

This clonotype has at least ten counts. The chain employs TRBV28 and TRBJ2-3; TRBD1 might be the D (6 bases). Trimming took 8 bases from V and 7 from J, leaving 10 bases between them. The CDR3 covers 11 residues. CDR1 and CDR2 (germline): MDHEN, SYDVKM. CDR3 in amino acids: CASRGGNTQYF. The CDR3 bases are TGTGCCAGCCGAGGGGGAAATACGCAGTATTTT.

This clonotype has a count of ten or more. The chain combines TRBV28 with TRBJ1-1; the D gene is possibly TRBD1 (6 bases). This CDR3 is built from 15 residues. The V and J ends lost 5 bases and 1 base respectively, with 14 bases between them. Germline V gene data show CDR1 as MDHEN and CDR2 as SYDVKM. The CDR3 DNA follows: TGTGCCAGCAGTCCGGCGGGGGCCCAGAACACTGAAGCTTTCTTT. Translating it yields CASSPAGAQNTEAFF.

The chain links TRBV12-3 or TRBV12-4 to TRBJ2-6, with TRBD1 matching 8 bases. This CDR3 has 18 residues. V shed 8 bases and J 3 bases; nucleotides not matched to a gene: 15. CDR3 sequence: CASGAEDRVFYGANVLTF. The CDR3 DNA follows: TGTGCCAGCGGGGCCGAGGACAGGGTGTTTTATGGGGCCAACGTCCTGACTTTC.

At least ten counts were recorded for this clonotype. The chain links TRBV28 to TRBJ2-5, with 9 positions matching TRBD2. Per germline, CDR1 MDHEN and CDR2 SYDVKM. V lost 6 bases and J lost 5; bases outside the gene matches: 13. This CDR3 has 16 residues. CDR3 sequence: CASSSIPGLAVETQYF. CDR3 nucleotide sequence: TGTGCCAGCAGCTCCATACCGGGACTAGCTGTGGAGACCCAGTACTTC.

This clonotype was counted between two and nine times. The genes are TRBV12-3 or TRBV12-4 and TRBJ2-2, with a possible D match to TRBD1 (5 bases). The CDR3 length is 13 residues. Trimming took off 7 bases at V and 4 bases at J, with 10 bases between the two ends. The CDR3 nucleotides are TGTGCCAGCAACCCGACAGCCACCGGGGAGCTGTTTTTT. Protein: CASNPTATGELFF.

This clonotype was counted many times. The chain couples TRBV27 to TRBJ1-2, with TRBD1 matching 9 bases. The CDR3 is 15 residues long. V shed 3 bases and J 4 bases; nucleotides not matched to a gene: 6. Germline V gene data show CDR1 as MNHEY and CDR2 as SMNVEV (reference sequence). CDR3 residues: CASSLTGGQVYGYTF. In nucleotides, the CDR3 is TGTGCCAGCAGTTTGACAGGGGGTCAAGTCTATGGCTACACCTTC.

In this sample, this clonotype turned up once. A much larger clone differs from this one at a single base, so this may be a read error. The chain joins TRBV12-3 or TRBV12-4 to TRBJ2-7, with TRBD2 matching over 14 bases. After removal of 5 bases from V and 7 bases from J, the junction contained 10 bases not matched to a gene. The CDR3 consists of 16 residues. The CDR3 nucleotides read TGTGCCAGCAGTCCCAGGGGACTAGCGGGAGTTGGTGAGCAGTACTTC. Translation gives CASSPRGLAGVGEQYF.

The chain couples TRBV5-6 to TRBJ1-3; TRBD1 agrees at 7 bases. This CDR3 contains 16 residues. Germline values: CDR1 SGHDT, CDR2 YYEEEE. J was trimmed by 5 bases and V by 4 bases; bases with no gene match: 12. The CDR3 reads CASSPGTAIRRNTIYF. CDR3 DNA sequence: TGTGCCAGCAGCCCCGGGACAGCGATCCGAAGAAACACCATATATTTT.

This clonotype has a single count. A clone one base away is much larger, so this may be a read error. CDR3 protein: CASTREIRYEQFF. CDR3 nucleotide sequence: TGTGCCAGCACCAGGGAAATCCGCTACGAGCAGTTCTTC. The rearrangement links TRBV2 to TRBJ2-1, with a tentative D call TRBD1 (5 bases). CDR1 and CDR2 (germline): SNHLY, FYNNEI. The CDR3 has 13 residues. The V gene lost 7 bases and the J gene lost 10 bases, with 17 bases spanning the gap.

The rearrangement uses TRBV27 and TRBJ2-7, with D tentatively TRBD1 (6 bases). This CDR3 comprises 15 residues. V dropped 8 bases and J dropped 0 bases, with 17 bases sitting between them. Germline assignment: CDR1 MNHEY and CDR2 SMNVEV (reference sequence). CDR3 sequence: CASGIGTLASYEQYF. As DNA, the CDR3 is TGTGCCAGCGGGATCGGGACACTGGCCTCCTACGAGCAGTACTTC.

This clonotype was counted at least ten times. The gene calls are TRBV11-1 and TRBJ2-1; TRBD2 matches 7 bases. Germline assignment: CDR1 SGHAT and CDR2 FQDESV (reference sequence). Trimming at V came to 5 bases and at J to 4 bases, leaving 8 bases not matched to a gene. The CDR3 covers 15 residues. The CDR3 region has the DNA TGTGCCAGCAGCGCAACTAGCGAGATTTACAATGAGCAGTTCTTC. This gives the protein CASSATSEIYNEQFF.

This clonotype was recorded at least ten times. The rearrangement joins TRBV28 to TRBJ2-3; the match to TRBD2 covers 7 bases. CDR3 length: 15 residues. Germline lookup yields CDR1 MDHEN and CDR2 SYDVKM. J was trimmed by 6 bases and V by 4 bases; bases with no gene match: 10. CDR3 residues: CASSYVGSGWDTQYF. In nucleotides, the CDR3 is TGTGCCAGCAGTTACGTTGGTAGCGGGTGGGATACGCAGTATTTT.

This chain uses TRBV10-2 with TRBJ2-7, with TRBD2 identical over 12 bases. Germline V gene sequence: CDR1 WSHSY, CDR2 SAAADI. This CDR3 has 17 residues. Losses at the gene ends were 6 bases for V and 2 bases for J; bases not matched to a gene: 11. CDR3 loop: CASRTGTSGPQTYEQYF. The CDR3 DNA reads TGCGCCAGCAGGACCGGGACTAGCGGGCCACAAACCTACGAGCAGTACTTC.

The V call is TRBV7-8, the J call TRBJ1-3; D gene ambiguous. Germline CDR1 SGHVS, CDR2 FQNEAQ. Between the trimmed V and J ends, which lost 2 bases and 0 bases, there was a span of 5 bases. The CDR3 is 14 residues long. The CDR3: CASSLTVSGNTIYF. CDR3 nucleotide sequence: TGTGCCAGCAGCTTAACAGTCTCTGGAAACACCATATATTTT.

This clonotype has ten or more counts. The chain has TRBV3-1 and TRBJ1-1; no definite D call. V was pared by 4 bases and J by 4 bases, with 13 bases between. The CDR3 loop spans 14 amino acids. Germline V gene sequence: CDR1 LGHDT, CDR2 YNNKEL (reference sequence). CDR3 nucleotides: TGTGCCAGCAGCCCCCGAGTCGGTAGCACTGAAGCTTTCTTT. The encoded protein is CASSPRVGSTEAFF.

The chain employs TRBV3-2 and TRBJ1-2. TRBV3-2 is a known pseudogene. CDR3 length equals 15 residues. CDR3 nucleotides: TGTGCCAGCAGCCAGGGTAAGCGGCGGAACTATGGCTACACCTTC. Translation: CASSQGKRRNYGYTF.

The sample holds many counts of this clonotype. The chain recombines TRBV11-2 with TRBJ2-3, with D possibly matching TRBD2 (5 bases). This CDR3 region has 12 residues. CDR1 SGHAT and CDR2 FQNNGV come from the germline V gene. The V end was cut by 3 bases, the J end by 7 bases, with 8 bases between. The CDR3 DNA reads as TGTGCCAGCAGCTTGTCGGGAAATACGCAGTATTTT. Residues: CASSLSGNTQYF. Drawing the rest from reference TRBV11-2 and TRBJ2-3, the complete variable domain is EAGVAQSPRYKIIEKRQSVAFWCNPISGHATLYWYQQILGQGPKLLIQFQNNGVVDDSQLPKDRFSAERLKGVDSTLKIQPAKLEDSAVYLCASSLSGNTQYFGPGTRLTVL.